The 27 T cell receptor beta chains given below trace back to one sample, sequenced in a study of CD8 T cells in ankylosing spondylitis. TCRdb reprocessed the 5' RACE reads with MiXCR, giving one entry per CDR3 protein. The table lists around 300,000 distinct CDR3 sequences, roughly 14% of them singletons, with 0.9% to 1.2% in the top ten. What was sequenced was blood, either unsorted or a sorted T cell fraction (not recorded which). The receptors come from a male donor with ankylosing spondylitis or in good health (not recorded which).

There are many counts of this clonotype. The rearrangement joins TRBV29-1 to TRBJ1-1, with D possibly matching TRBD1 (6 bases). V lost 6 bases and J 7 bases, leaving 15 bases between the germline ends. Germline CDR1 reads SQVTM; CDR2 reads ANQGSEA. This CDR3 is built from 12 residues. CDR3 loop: CSVDTGFGEAFF. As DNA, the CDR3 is TGCAGCGTCGATACAGGGTTCGGTGAAGCTTTCTTT.

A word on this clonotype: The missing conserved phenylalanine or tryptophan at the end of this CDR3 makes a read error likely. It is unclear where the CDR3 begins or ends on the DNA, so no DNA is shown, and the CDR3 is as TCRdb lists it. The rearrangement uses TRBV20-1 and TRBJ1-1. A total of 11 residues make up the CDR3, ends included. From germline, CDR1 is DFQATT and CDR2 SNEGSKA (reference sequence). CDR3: CSARDHYAHTL.

The CDR3 DNA sequence: TGTGCCAGTAGTATAGCAGGGCGGGGCACTGAAGCTTTCTTT. Its protein product is CASSIAGRGTEAFF. The rearrangement uses TRBV19 and TRBJ1-1, with D possibly being TRBD1 (5 bases). Germline V gives CDR1 LNHDA, CDR2 SQIVND (reference sequence). V lost 1 base, J lost 4 bases, and 10 bases lay in between. The CDR3 consists of 14 residues. The variable domain in full, with the rest retrieved from reference TRBV19 and TRBJ1-1, is DGGITQSPKYLFRKEGQNVTLSCEQNLNHDAMYWYRQDPGQGLRLIYYSQIVNDFQKGDIAEGYSVSREKKESFPLTVTSAQKNPTAFYLCASSIAGRGTEAFFGQGTRLTVV.

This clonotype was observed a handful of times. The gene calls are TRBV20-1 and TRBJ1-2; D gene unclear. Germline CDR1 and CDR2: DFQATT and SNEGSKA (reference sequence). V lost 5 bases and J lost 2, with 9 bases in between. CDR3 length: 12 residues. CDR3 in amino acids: CSALRGNYGYTF. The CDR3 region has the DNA TGCAGTGCTCTGAGAGGAAACTATGGCTACACCTTC.

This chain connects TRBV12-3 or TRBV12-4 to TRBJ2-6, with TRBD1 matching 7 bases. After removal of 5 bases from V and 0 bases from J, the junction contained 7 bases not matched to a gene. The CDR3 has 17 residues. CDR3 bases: TGTGCCAGCAGTGGGATACAGGGGCCCTCTGGGGCCAACGTCCTGACTTTC. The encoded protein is CASSGIQGPSGANVLTF.

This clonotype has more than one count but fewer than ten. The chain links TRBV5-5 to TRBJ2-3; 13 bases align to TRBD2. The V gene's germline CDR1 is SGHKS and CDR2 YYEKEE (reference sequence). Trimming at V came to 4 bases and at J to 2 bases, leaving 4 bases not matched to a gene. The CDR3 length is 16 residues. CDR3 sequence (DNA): TGTGCCAGCAGCGGGGGACTAGCGGGGCCCACAGATACGCAGTATTTT. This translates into CASSGGLAGPTDTQYF.

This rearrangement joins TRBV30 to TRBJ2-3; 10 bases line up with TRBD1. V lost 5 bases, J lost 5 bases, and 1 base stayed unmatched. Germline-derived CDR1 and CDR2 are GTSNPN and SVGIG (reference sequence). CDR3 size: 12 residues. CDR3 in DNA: TGTGCCTGGGGACAGGGGGGAGATACGCAGTATTTT. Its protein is CAWGQGGDTQYF. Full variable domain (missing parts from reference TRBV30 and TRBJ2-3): SQTIHQWPATLVQPVGSPLSLECTVEGTSNPNLYWYRQAAGRGLQLLFYSVGIGQISSEVPQNLSASRPQDRQFILSSKKLLLSDSGFYLCAWGQGGDTQYFGPGTRLTVL.

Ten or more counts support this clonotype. CDR3 region: CASSVASSGAGDTQYF. As DNA, the CDR3 is TGTGCCAGCAGCGTAGCGTCTAGCGGGGCTGGAGATACGCAGTATTTT. This chain connects TRBV9 to TRBJ2-3, with 9 bases fitting TRBD2. Germline trimming cut 0 bases from V and 5 bases from J; bases unmatched to any gene: 7. The germline V gene has CDR1 SGDLS and CDR2 YYNGEE. The CDR3 is 16 residues long.

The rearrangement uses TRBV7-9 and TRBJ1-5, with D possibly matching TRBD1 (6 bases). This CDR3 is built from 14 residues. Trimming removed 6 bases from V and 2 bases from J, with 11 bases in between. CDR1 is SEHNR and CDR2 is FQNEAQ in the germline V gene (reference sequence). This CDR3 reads CASSPSGGNQPQHF. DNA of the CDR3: TGTGCCAGCAGTCCATCAGGGGGCAATCAGCCCCAGCATTTT.

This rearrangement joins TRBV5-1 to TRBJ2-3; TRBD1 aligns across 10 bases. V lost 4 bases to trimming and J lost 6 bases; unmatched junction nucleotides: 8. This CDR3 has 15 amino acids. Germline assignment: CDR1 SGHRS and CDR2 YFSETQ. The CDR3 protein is CASSPGQGWSDTQYF. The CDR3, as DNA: TGCGCCAGCAGCCCGGGACAGGGGTGGTCGGATACGCAGTATTTT.

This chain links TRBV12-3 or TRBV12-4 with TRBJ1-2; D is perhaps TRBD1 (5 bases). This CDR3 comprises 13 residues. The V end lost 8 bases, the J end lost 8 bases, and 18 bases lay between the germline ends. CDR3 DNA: TGTGCCAGCTGCTTCGGGGGGTTCTTCGGCTACACCTTC. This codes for CASCFGGFFGYTF.

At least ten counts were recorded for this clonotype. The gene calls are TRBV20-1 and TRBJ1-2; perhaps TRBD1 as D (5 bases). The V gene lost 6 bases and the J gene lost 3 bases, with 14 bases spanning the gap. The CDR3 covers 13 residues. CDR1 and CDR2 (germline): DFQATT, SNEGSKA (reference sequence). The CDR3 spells CSASPGIDYGYTF. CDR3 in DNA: TGCAGTGCCTCCCCAGGGATCGACTATGGCTACACCTTC.

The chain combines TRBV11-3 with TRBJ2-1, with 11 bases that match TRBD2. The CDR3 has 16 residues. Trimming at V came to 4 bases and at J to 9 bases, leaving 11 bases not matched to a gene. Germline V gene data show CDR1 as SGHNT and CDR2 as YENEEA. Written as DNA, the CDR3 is TGTGCCAGCAGCTCCTCTCTAGCGGGAGGCGGTGGTGAGCAGTTCTTC. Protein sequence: CASSSSLAGGGGEQFF.

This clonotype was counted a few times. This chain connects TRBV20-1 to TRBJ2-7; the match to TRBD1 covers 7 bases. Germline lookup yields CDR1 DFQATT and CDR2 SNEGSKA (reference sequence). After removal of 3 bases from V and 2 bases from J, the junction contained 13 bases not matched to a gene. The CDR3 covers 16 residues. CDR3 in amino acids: CSASTSDRGQPYEQYF. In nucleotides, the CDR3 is TGCAGTGCTAGTACCTCAGACCGGGGACAGCCCTACGAGCAGTACTTC.

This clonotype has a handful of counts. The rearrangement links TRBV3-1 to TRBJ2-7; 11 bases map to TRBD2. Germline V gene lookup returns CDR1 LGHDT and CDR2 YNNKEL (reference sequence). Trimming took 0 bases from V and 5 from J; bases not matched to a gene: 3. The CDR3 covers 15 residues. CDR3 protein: CASSQDLLAGDEQYF. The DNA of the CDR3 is TGTGCCAGCAGCCAAGATTTACTAGCGGGAGACGAGCAGTACTTC.

The CDR3 protein is CAWGGVLSTDTQYF. CDR3 nucleotide sequence: TGTGCCTGGGGAGGGGTTCTGAGCACAGATACGCAGTATTTT. The chain joins TRBV30 to TRBJ2-3, with a possible D match to TRBD2 (6 bases). Deletions cut 5 bases from V and 0 bases from J, with 12 bases between. CDR1 GTSNPN and CDR2 SVGIG come from the germline V gene (reference sequence). The CDR3 has 14 residues.

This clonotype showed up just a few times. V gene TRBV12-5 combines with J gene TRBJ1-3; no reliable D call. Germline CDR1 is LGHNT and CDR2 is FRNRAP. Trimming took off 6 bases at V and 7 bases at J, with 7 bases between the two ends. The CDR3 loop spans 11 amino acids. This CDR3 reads CASGLGNTIYF. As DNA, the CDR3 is TGTGCTAGTGGCCTGGGGAACACCATATATTTT.

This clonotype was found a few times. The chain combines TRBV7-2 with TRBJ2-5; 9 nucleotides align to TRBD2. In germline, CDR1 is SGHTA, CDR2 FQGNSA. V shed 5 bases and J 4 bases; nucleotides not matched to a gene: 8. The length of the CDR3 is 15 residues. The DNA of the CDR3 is TGTGCCAGCAGCACGACTAGCGGTCGGTTAGAGACCCAGTACTTC. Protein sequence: CASSTTSGRLETQYF.

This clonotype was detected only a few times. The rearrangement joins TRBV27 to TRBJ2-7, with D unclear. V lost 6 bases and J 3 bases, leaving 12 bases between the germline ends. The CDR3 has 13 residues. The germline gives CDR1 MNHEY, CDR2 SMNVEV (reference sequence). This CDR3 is CASSFGRHYEQYF. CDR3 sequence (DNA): TGTGCCAGCAGCTTCGGACGACACTACGAGCAGTACTTC.

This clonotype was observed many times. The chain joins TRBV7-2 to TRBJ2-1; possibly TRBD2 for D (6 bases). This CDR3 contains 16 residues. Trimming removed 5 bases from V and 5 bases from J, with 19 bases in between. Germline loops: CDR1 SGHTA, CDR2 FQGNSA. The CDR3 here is CASSTRRGLGDNEQFF. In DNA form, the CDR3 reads TGTGCCAGCAGCACTAGGAGGGGCCTAGGAGACAATGAGCAGTTCTTC.

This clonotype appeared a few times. The CDR3 protein is CAWAPGLGNEQFF. As DNA, the CDR3 is TGTGCCTGGGCCCCGGGACTAGGCAATGAGCAGTTCTTC. The chain has TRBV30 and TRBJ2-1; 8 nucleotides align to TRBD2. The CDR3 has 13 residues. Germline V lookup: CDR1 GTSNPN, CDR2 SVGIG (reference sequence). V gave up 5 bases and J gave up 6 bases; unmatched junction bases: 6.

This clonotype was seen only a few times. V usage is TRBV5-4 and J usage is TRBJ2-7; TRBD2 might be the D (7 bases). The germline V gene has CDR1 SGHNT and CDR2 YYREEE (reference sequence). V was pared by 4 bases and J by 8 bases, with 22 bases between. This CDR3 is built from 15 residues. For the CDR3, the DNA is TGTGCCAGCAGCACTACGCAGGAGCCGGGGGGCCAGCAGTACTTC. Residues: CASSTTQEPGGQQYF.

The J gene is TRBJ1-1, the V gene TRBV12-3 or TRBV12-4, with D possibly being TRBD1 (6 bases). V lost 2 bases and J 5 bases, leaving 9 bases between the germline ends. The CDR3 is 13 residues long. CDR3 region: CASSLTGITEAFF. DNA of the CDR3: TGTGCCAGCAGTTTAACAGGGATAACTGAAGCTTTCTTT.

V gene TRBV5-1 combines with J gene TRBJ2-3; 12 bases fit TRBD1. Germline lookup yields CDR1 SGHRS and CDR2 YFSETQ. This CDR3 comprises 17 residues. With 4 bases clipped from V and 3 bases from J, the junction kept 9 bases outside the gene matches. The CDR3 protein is CASSTGTGGMGTDTQYF. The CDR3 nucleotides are TGCGCCAGCAGCACCGGGACAGGGGGCATGGGGACAGATACGCAGTATTTT.

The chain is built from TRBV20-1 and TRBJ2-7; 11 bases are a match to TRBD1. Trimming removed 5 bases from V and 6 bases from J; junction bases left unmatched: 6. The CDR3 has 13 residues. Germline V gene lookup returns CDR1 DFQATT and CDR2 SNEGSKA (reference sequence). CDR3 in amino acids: CSAGTGGRREQYF. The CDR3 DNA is TGCAGTGCTGGGACAGGGGGAAGACGCGAGCAGTACTTC.

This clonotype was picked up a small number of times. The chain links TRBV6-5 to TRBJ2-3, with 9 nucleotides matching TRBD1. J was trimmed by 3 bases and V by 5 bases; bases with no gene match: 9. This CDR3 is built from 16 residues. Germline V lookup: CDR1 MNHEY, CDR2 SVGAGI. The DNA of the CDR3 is TGTGCCAGCAGTAACCTACAGGGGGCACGGACAGATACGCAGTATTTT. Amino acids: CASSNLQGARTDTQYF.

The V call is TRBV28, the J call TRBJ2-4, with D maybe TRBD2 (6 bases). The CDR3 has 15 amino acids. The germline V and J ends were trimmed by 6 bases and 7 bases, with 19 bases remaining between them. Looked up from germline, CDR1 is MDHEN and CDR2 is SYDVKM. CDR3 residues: CASSPGSGERNIQYF. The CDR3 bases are TGTGCCAGCAGCCCTGGCTCGGGAGAGAGGAACATTCAGTACTTC.